The 13 T cell receptor beta chains reported below all come from one sample, sequenced in a study of cytomegalovirus exposure and HLA in healthy donors. Primers included in the PCR were 60 Vbeta and 13 Jbeta primers. Only in-frame clones appear in the TCRdb table, and some are missing; sequencing was by immunoSEQ multiplex PCR. The sample shows around 60,000 clones, approximately 80% of them seen only once. The sequencing input was PBMCs. The origin of the receptors is a male donor in good health and CMV-seronegative.

The rearrangement links TRBV29-1 to TRBJ2-3; 10 nucleotides align to TRBD2. The CDR3 is 16 amino acids. Germline-derived CDR1 and CDR2 are SQVTM and ANQGSEA. V shed 2 bases, J shed 4 bases, and the junction held 9 bases outside the gene matches. CDR3 DNA: TGCAGCGTTGAAAGCCGCAGCGGGGGGGCCGCAGATACGCAGTATTTT. This codes for CSVESRSGGAADTQYF.

This clone was observed a single time. The same CDR3 arises from other DNA sequences in this sample as well. The J gene is TRBJ1-3, the V gene TRBV5-4; 7 nucleotides agree with TRBD1. Germline trimming cut 4 bases from V and 0 bases from J; bases unmatched to any gene: 10. Germline CDR1 reads SGHNT; CDR2 reads YYREEE (reference sequence). The CDR3 has 17 amino acids. The chain's CDR3 is CASSARQGPASGNTIYF. The CDR3 nucleotides read TGTGCCAGCAGCGCCAGACAGGGCCCCGCCTCTGGAAACACCATATATTTT.

This clone was picked up a small number of times. The chain is built from TRBV7-2 and TRBJ1-4; no firm D call. Germline CDR1 SGHTA, CDR2 FQGNSA. The CDR3 loop spans 14 amino acids. V was pared by 1 base and J by 3 bases, with 6 bases between. The CDR3: CASSLDSSNEKLFF. CDR3 coding DNA: TGTGCCAGCAGCTTAGACAGCTCTAATGAAAAACTGTTTTTT.

The CDR3 coding sequence is TGCGCCAGCAGCTCGACTACAGATACGCAGTATTTT. It encodes CASSSTTDTQYF. The J gene is TRBJ2-3, the V gene TRBV5-1; D is ambiguous. With 3 bases removed from V and 3 bases from J, the gap between germline ends came to 5 bases. The CDR3 is made up of 12 amino acids. CDR1 and CDR2 from the germline V gene are SGHRS and YFSETQ.

This clone has more than one count but fewer than ten. The chain combines TRBV15 with TRBJ1-4; 7 nucleotides align to TRBD1. Germline assignment: CDR1 LNHNV and CDR2 YYDKDF (reference sequence). V lost 3 bases and J lost 7; bases outside the gene matches: 8. The CDR3 is made up of 15 amino acids. CDR3 nucleotides: TGTGCCACCAGCAGCACAGGGGATTATGCTGAAAAACTGTTTTTT. Translating it yields CATSSTGDYAEKLFF. Full variable domain (outside the CDR3, taken from reference TRBV15 and TRBJ1-4): DAMVIQNPRYQVTQFGKPVTLSCSQTLNHNVMYWYQQKSSQAPKLLFHYYDKDFNNEADTPDNFQSRRPNTSFCFLDIRSPGLGDTAMYLCATSSTGDYAEKLFFGSGTQLSVL.

The chain uses TRBV7-3 and TRBJ2-3; 8 bases fit TRBD2. The CDR3 loop spans 16 amino acids. Per germline, CDR1 SGHTA and CDR2 FQGTGA. Germline trimming cut 5 bases from V and 1 base from J; bases unmatched to any gene: 8. CDR3 sequence: CASSPAPAGGTDTQYF. The CDR3 DNA follows: TGTGCCAGCAGCCCCGCCCCAGCGGGGGGCACAGATACGCAGTATTTT.

This clone has only a few counts. This chain joins TRBV21-1 and TRBJ1-1; the table's D call, TRBD1, has no DNA check behind it. TRBV21-1 is listed as a pseudogene. The CDR3 consists of 14 residues. CDR3 nucleotides: TGTGCCAGCAGCCCGACAGGGGGTAACACTGAAGCTTTCTTT. It is translated as CASSPTGGNTEAFF.

This clone appeared a few times. As DNA, the CDR3 is TGTGCCAGTAGTATGGGCACGAACACTGAAGCTTTCTTT. It translates to CASSMGTNTEAFF. The gene calls are TRBV19 and TRBJ1-1; no definite D call. Germline V lookup: CDR1 LNHDA, CDR2 SQIVND (reference sequence). The CDR3 consists of 13 residues. V lost 3 bases to trimming and J lost 1 base, with 6 bases between them.

The chain joins TRBV9 to TRBJ1-3, with D possibly TRBD1 on 5 matching bases. This CDR3 contains 14 residues. Germline V lookup: CDR1 SGDLS, CDR2 YYNGEE. Trimming took 2 bases from V and 2 from J, leaving 8 bases between them. The CDR3 nucleotides are TGTGCCAGCAGCGTCCAGGGCACTGGAAACACCATATATTTT. It codes for CASSVQGTGNTIYF.

The chain links TRBV7-2 to TRBJ1-2; 7 positions match TRBD1. The CDR3 is made up of 15 amino acids. Germline V gene sequence: CDR1 SGHTA, CDR2 FQGNSA. The V gene end was trimmed by 5 bases and the J gene end by 6 bases; junction bases not matched to a gene: 12. The CDR3: CASSRPDRVRDGYTF. The CDR3 DNA reads TGTGCCAGCAGCCGACCCGACAGGGTTCGGGATGGCTACACCTTC.

A few counts support this clone. The chain links TRBV19 to TRBJ1-5; 7 nucleotides agree with TRBD1. CDR3 size: 16 residues. From germline, CDR1 is LNHDA and CDR2 SQIVND (reference sequence). Germline trimming cut 3 bases from V and 2 bases from J; bases unmatched to any gene: 7. CDR3: CASSMGTGVGNQPQHF. CDR3 coding DNA: TGTGCCAGTAGTATGGGAACAGGGGTAGGCAATCAGCCCCAGCATTTT.

The chain is built from TRBV4-2 and TRBJ2-5, with TRBD2 matching 9 bases. V lost 1 base, J lost 2 bases, and 8 bases stayed unmatched. Germline CDR1 is LGHNA and CDR2 is YNFKEQ. This CDR3 has 17 amino acids. The CDR3: CASSQGGRGGPQETQYF. The CDR3 DNA is TGTGCCAGCAGCCAAGGGGGGCGGGGGGGACCTCAAGAGACCCAGTACTTC.

This rearrangement joins TRBV2 to TRBJ2-1; D gene uncertain. V was cut by 6 bases and J by 0 bases, with 9 bases left in between. In germline, CDR1 is SNHLY, CDR2 FYNNEI. CDR3 length equals 14 residues. Written as DNA, the CDR3 is TGTGCCAGCAGGGGCAGAAGCTCCTACAATGAGCAGTTCTTC. The encoded protein is CASRGRSSYNEQFF. Supplemented by reference TRBV2 and TRBJ2-1, the full variable domain reads EPEVTQTPSHQVTQMGQEVILRCVPISNHLYFYWYRQILGQKVEFLVSFYNNEISEKSEIFDDQFSVERPDGSNFTLKIRSTKLEDSAMYFCASRGRSSYNEQFFGPGTRLTVL.